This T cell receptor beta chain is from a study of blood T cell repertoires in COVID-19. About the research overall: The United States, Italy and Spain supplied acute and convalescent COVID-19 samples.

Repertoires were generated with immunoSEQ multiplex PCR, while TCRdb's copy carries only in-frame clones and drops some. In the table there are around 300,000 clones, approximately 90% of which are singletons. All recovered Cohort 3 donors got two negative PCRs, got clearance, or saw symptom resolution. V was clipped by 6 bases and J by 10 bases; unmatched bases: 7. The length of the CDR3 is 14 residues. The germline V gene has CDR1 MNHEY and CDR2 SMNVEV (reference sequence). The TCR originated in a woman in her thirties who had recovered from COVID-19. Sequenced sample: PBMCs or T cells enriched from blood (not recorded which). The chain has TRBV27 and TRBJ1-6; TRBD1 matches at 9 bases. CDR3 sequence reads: CASRPGQGRSPLHF. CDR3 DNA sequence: TGTGCCAGCAGGCCGGGACAGGGAAGGTCACCCCTCCACTTT.